The clone carrying this T cell receptor (beta chain) was recorded only once. Its antigen is unknown. Specimens obtained from alopecia areata patients comprised lesional scalp punch biopsies and peripheral blood. The germline gives CDR1 SGHRS, CDR2 YFSETQ. Trimming removed 4 bases from V and 7 bases from J, with 20 bases in between. This CDR3 is 15 amino acids long. The data are from a study of CD8+ T cells in alopecia areata. Across the whole study: Administration of oral tofacitinib to treated patients was at 5 to 10 mg twice daily. Study-level points and caveats: Scalp repertoires also include resident alphabeta T cells from normal skin. In patients, TCRs were shared less clearly than in mice, and HLA may possibly be involved.

Isolated RNA was reverse transcribed into cDNA used as the sequencing template. Repertoires were generated with immunoSEQ multiplex PCR, while TCRdb's copy carries only in-frame clones and drops some. The repertoire includes about 140,000 clones, approximately 49% of them detected once, and roughly 0.92% sits in the top ten. The sequence came from a human donor with alopecia areata. The genes are TRBV5-1 and TRBJ2-5, with D perhaps matching TRBD1 (6 bases). The sample in question was CD4+ T cells sorted from blood, obtained at week 0. The CDR3 spells CASSGGDRPPRTQYF. In DNA form, the CDR3 reads TGCGCCAGCAGCGGGGGTGACAGGCCCCCGAGGACCCAGTACTTC.